Below are 31 T cell receptor beta chains sequenced from a single sample in a study of cytomegalovirus exposure and HLA in healthy donors. It was with 60 Vbeta and 13 Jbeta primers that the PCR ran. Repertoires were generated with immunoSEQ multiplex PCR, while TCRdb's copy carries only in-frame clones and drops some. This repertoire includes approximately 110,000 clones. The sample taken for sequencing was PBMCs. The receptor set was obtained from a young man in good health and CMV-seronegative.

This rearrangement joins TRBV11-3 to TRBJ2-5, with D possibly TRBD1 on 5 matching bases. V was pared by 6 bases and J by 3 bases, with 11 bases between. This CDR3 region has 13 residues. Germline CDR1 SGHNT, CDR2 YENEEA. CDR3 in amino acids: CASSQGREETQYF. The DNA for the CDR3 is TGTGCCAGCAGTCAGGGCAGGGAAGAGACCCAGTACTTC.

The chain recombines TRBV7-2 with TRBJ2-7; 9 bases line up with TRBD1. The CDR3 length is 16 residues. J gave up 5 bases and V 4 bases, and 12 bases lay outside the gene matches. CDR1 and CDR2 from the germline V gene are SGHTA and FQGNSA. The CDR3 DNA is TGTGCCAGCAGCTGGCAGACAGGGGGTCTCGGGGACGAGCAGTACTTC. Amino acids: CASSWQTGGLGDEQYF.

The J gene is TRBJ1-2, the V gene TRBV28, with 7 bases aligning to TRBD1. Germline lookup yields CDR1 MDHEN and CDR2 SYDVKM. The CDR3 loop spans 13 amino acids. J was trimmed by 8 bases and V by 7 bases; bases with no gene match: 10. This CDR3 is CASTYGTAEGYTF. CDR3 sequence (DNA): TGTGCCAGCACCTACGGGACAGCTGAGGGCTACACCTTC.

The CDR3 spells CASSSNNQDGRGYGYTF. In DNA, the CDR3 is TGCGCCAGCAGCTCAAACAATCAGGACGGAAGAGGGTATGGCTACACCTTC. The gene calls are TRBV5-1 and TRBJ1-2; no reliable D call. Germline CDR1 and CDR2: SGHRS and YFSETQ. The CDR3 covers 17 residues. Trimming pared 3 bases from V and 5 bases from J, leaving 23 bases between. Based on the CDR3 plus reference TRBV5-1 and TRBJ1-2, the full variable domain is KAGVTQTPRYLIKTRGQQVTLSCSPISGHRSVSWYQQTPGQGLQFLFEYFSETQRNKGNFPGRFSGRQFSNSRSEMNVSTLELGDSALYLCASSSNNQDGRGYGYTFGSGTRLTVV.

This chain joins TRBV29-1 and TRBJ2-7; tentative D call: TRBD1 (6 bases). Between the trimmed V and J ends, which lost 2 bases and 6 bases, there was a span of 17 bases. This CDR3 spans 14 amino acids. Germline V gene data show CDR1 as SQVTM and CDR2 as ANQGSEA. The CDR3 loop reads CSVEKGRGVSEQYF. The DNA of the CDR3 is TGCAGCGTTGAAAAGGGCAGGGGAGTATCCGAGCAGTACTTC.

The chain couples TRBV6-5 to TRBJ2-5; maybe TRBD2 (6 bases). Germline CDR1 reads MNHEY; CDR2 reads SVGAGI. V lost 5 bases and J lost 2, with 12 bases in between. The CDR3 contains 14 residues. CDR3 region: CASSITGDQETQYF. The CDR3 DNA reads TGTGCCAGCAGTATTACGGGGGATCAAGAGACCCAGTACTTC.

The chain employs TRBV10-3 and TRBJ2-2; tentatively, D is TRBD1 (6 bases). CDR1 ENHRY and CDR2 SYGVKD come from the germline V gene. Trimming pared 7 bases from V and 2 bases from J, leaving 17 bases between. The CDR3 has 16 residues. CDR3 in amino acids: CAINLNRDGNTGELFF. CDR3 DNA: TGTGCCATCAACCTTAACAGGGACGGCAACACCGGGGAGCTGTTTTTT.

This sequence joins TRBV27 and TRBJ2-7; maybe TRBD1 (7 bases). Germline-derived CDR1 and CDR2 are MNHEY and SMNVEV (reference sequence). There are 15 residues in the CDR3. Trimming pared 5 bases from V and 2 bases from J, leaving 16 bases between. CDR3 in DNA: TGTGCCAGCAGTCCGCCCGGCAGGGGGGCCTACGAGCAGTACTTC. Translated, it gives CASSPPGRGAYEQYF.

The rearrangement joins TRBV2 to TRBJ2-7; no clear D. With 3 bases removed from V and 3 bases from J, the gap between germline ends came to 15 bases. This CDR3 contains 15 residues. Germline CDR1 and CDR2: SNHLY and FYNNEI. Written as DNA, the CDR3 is TGTGCCAGCAGTGATCCCATGGCAGGTCACTACGAGCAGTACTTC. It translates to CASSDPMAGHYEQYF.

The chain has TRBV29-1 and TRBJ2-6; tentative D call: TRBD1 (6 bases). The CDR3 is made up of 11 amino acids. V shed 7 bases and J shed 7 bases, with 8 bases lying between them. Germline V gives CDR1 SQVTM, CDR2 ANQGSEA. CDR3 nucleotides: TGCAGCGCGGGGACAGCCAACGTCCTGACTTTC. Translated, it gives CSAGTANVLTF.

The genes are TRBV7-6 and TRBJ1-1; D remains unclear. The CDR3 contains 15 residues. Germline lookup yields CDR1 SGHVS and CDR2 FNYEAQ. Trimming pared 5 bases from V and 0 bases from J, leaving 13 bases between. CDR3 residues: CASSLGEVMNTEAFF. CDR3 in DNA: TGTGCCAGCAGCCTCGGGGAGGTAATGAACACTGAAGCTTTCTTT.

On this clone: This sample includes further DNA sequences coding for the same CDR3. J is TRBJ1-1 and V is TRBV7-3; TRBD1 aligns across 8 bases. The CDR3 runs 14 residues. J was trimmed by 5 bases and V by 3 bases; bases with no gene match: 5. CDR1 is SGHTA, CDR2 FQGTGA, per germline. This CDR3 reads CASSFDRGSTEAFF. CDR3 nucleotides: TGTGCCAGCAGCTTCGACAGGGGCTCTACTGAAGCTTTCTTT.

The chain combines TRBV28 with TRBJ2-5; D may be TRBD2 (5 bases). V gave up 8 bases and J gave up 4 bases, with 5 bases separating them. Germline V lookup: CDR1 MDHEN, CDR2 SYDVKM. This CDR3 has 10 residues. CDR3 DNA: TGTGCCAGCGGGAGAGAGACCCAGTACTTC. The encoded protein is CASGRETQYF.

The chain has TRBV6-5 and TRBJ2-7, with D uncertain. The CDR3 is 13 residues long. The germline CDR1 and CDR2 sequences are MNHEY and SVGAGI. V was trimmed by 8 bases and J by 0 bases, leaving 11 bases between them. CDR3: CASLSLNSYEQYF. The CDR3 nucleotides are TGTGCCAGCCTGTCTCTAAACTCCTACGAGCAGTACTTC.

The chain has TRBV18 and TRBJ1-1; tentative D call: TRBD1 (6 bases). Between the trimmed V and J ends, which lost 4 bases and 5 bases, there was a span of 14 bases. The germline gives CDR1 KGHSH, CDR2 LQKENI. The CDR3 is 14 amino acids. The CDR3, as DNA: TGTGCCAGCTCACACAACAGGGAAGCAACTGAAGCTTTCTTT. This sequence encodes CASSHNREATEAFF.

The chain combines TRBV10-3 with TRBJ2-7; TRBD1 might be the D (6 bases). The V gene's germline CDR1 is ENHRY and CDR2 SYGVKD. Trimming left V 6 bases short and J 5 bases short, with 20 bases between. The CDR3 contains 15 residues. The CDR3 DNA sequence: TGTGCCATCAGCCACGGTGGGGCAGGGGAAGACGAGCAGTACTTC. It translates to CAISHGGAGEDEQYF.

V is TRBV30 and J is TRBJ2-7; D gene ambiguous. The CDR3 length is 12 residues. Germline values: CDR1 GTSNPN, CDR2 SVGIG (reference sequence). V gave up 5 bases and J gave up 2 bases, with 10 bases separating them. The CDR3 loop is CAWAHRAYEQYF. DNA of the CDR3: TGTGCCTGGGCCCATAGAGCCTACGAGCAGTACTTC.

The chain couples TRBV4-1 to TRBJ2-7; 7 positions agree with TRBD1. V lost 5 bases and J lost 0; bases outside the gene matches: 7. In germline, CDR1 is MGHRA, CDR2 YSYEKL. The CDR3 spans 15 residues. CDR3 DNA: TGCGCCAGCAGCTTAGGACAGGAGAGCTCCTACGAGCAGTACTTC. Translated, it gives CASSLGQESSYEQYF.

With respect to this clone: A read error may produce the germline difference seen at one junction end. This sequence joins TRBV27 and TRBJ2-3, with a tentative D call TRBD2 (5 bases). This CDR3 spans 12 amino acids. Germline CDR1 MNHEY, CDR2 SMNVEV (reference sequence). The CDR3 DNA sequence: TGTGCCAGCAGTTTATCCGGGGATAGGCAGTATTTT. Its protein product is CASSLSGDRQYF.

The V gene is TRBV19, the J gene TRBJ2-2, with 7 bases that match TRBD1. From germline, CDR1 is LNHDA and CDR2 SQIVND (reference sequence). Losses at the gene ends were 3 bases for V and 3 bases for J; bases not matched to a gene: 4. The length of the CDR3 is 15 residues. The DNA of the CDR3 is TGTGCCAGTAGTATTCTCCAGGGGGACACCGGGGAGCTGTTTTTT. Residues: CASSILQGDTGELFF.

This CDR3 reads CASRGDNNQETQYF. The CDR3 bases are TGTGCCAGCAGGGGGGACAATAACCAAGAGACCCAGTACTTC. The rearrangement joins TRBV6-5 to TRBJ2-5, with a possible D match to TRBD1 (6 bases). The CDR3 totals 14 residues. Per the germline V gene, CDR1 is MNHEY and CDR2 is SVGAGI. Trimming cost V 6 bases and J 0 bases, with 11 bases left between them.

This chain connects TRBV13 to TRBJ1-2, with 7 positions matching TRBD1. The germline V gene has CDR1 PRHDT and CDR2 FYEKMQ (reference sequence). The CDR3 consists of 13 residues. Germline trimming cut 5 bases from V and 8 bases from J; bases unmatched to any gene: 8. CDR3 DNA sequence: TGTGCCAGCAGCCCTGGACAGGTGGGGGGCTACACCTTC. Translation: CASSPGQVGGYTF.

This sequence joins TRBV30 and TRBJ2-7; D gene ambiguous. The CDR3 runs 12 residues. Trimming cost V 4 bases and J 2 bases, with 9 bases left between them. Germline assignment: CDR1 GTSNPN and CDR2 SVGIG (reference sequence). In DNA, the CDR3 is TGTGCCTGGACAGGTCAAACCTACGAGCAGTACTTC. It specifies CAWTGQTYEQYF.

V and J are TRBV11-2 and TRBJ2-7; unclear D gene. The CDR3 length is 15 residues. From germline, CDR1 is SGHAT and CDR2 FQNNGV. Trimming pared 5 bases from V and 7 bases from J, leaving 21 bases between. CDR3 sequence reads: CASSPLGGASLEQYF. DNA for the CDR3: TGTGCCAGCAGCCCCCTCGGCGGAGCCAGTTTAGAGCAGTACTTC.

The rearrangement links TRBV7-9 to TRBJ2-7, with D possibly being TRBD2 (5 bases). The V gene lost 10 bases and the J gene lost 4 bases, with 14 bases spanning the gap. Germline CDR1 and CDR2: SEHNR and FQNEAQ (reference sequence). CDR3 size: 12 residues. The CDR3 protein is CATQLGDYEQYF. CDR3 in DNA: TGTGCCACCCAACTCGGGGATTACGAGCAGTACTTC.

V is TRBV10-3 and J is TRBJ2-1; D ambiguous. The CDR3 has 12 residues. Per the germline V gene, CDR1 is ENHRY and CDR2 is SYGVKD. V was clipped by 2 bases and J by 9 bases, with 8 bases between them. The CDR3 DNA is TGTGCCATCAGTGAGGAGGAGCGTGAGCAGTTCTTC. Encoded protein: CAISEEEREQFF.

This chain joins TRBV29-1 and TRBJ2-1; 8 bases agree with TRBD1. With 8 bases clipped from V and 8 bases from J, the junction kept 11 bases outside the gene matches. The CDR3 consists of 13 residues. CDR1 SQVTM and CDR2 ANQGSEA come from the germline V gene. The DNA for the CDR3 is TGCAGCTCTCTTCAGGACAGGGAGGATGAGCAGTTCTTC. It is translated as CSSLQDREDEQFF.

The rearrangement links TRBV4-1 to TRBJ2-7; weak D call: TRBD1 (6 bases). The V and J ends lost 1 base and 6 bases respectively, with 22 bases between them. The germline CDR1 and CDR2 sequences are MGHRA and YSYEKL. This CDR3 has 17 amino acids. The CDR3 DNA sequence: TGCGCCAGCAGCCAAGGATCCCAGACAGGCCGGAGACTCGAGCAGTACTTC. Protein: CASSQGSQTGRRLEQYF.

CDR3 nucleotide sequence: TGTGCCAGCAGCTACGACAGGCGGGGGCATGAAAAACTGTTTTTT. It specifies CASSYDRRGHEKLFF. J is TRBJ1-4 and V is TRBV6-1; D is possibly TRBD1 (6 bases). V shed 6 bases and J shed 6 bases, with 17 bases lying between them. CDR1 MNHNS and CDR2 SASEGT come from the germline V gene. This CDR3 comprises 15 residues.

The chain couples TRBV7-9 to TRBJ1-4; D not resolved. The CDR3 runs 16 residues. In germline, CDR1 is SEHNR, CDR2 FQNEAQ (reference sequence). Deletions cut 1 base from V and 10 bases from J, with 19 bases between. The CDR3, as DNA: TGTGCCAGCAGCTTAGTTGAGGAAGTGTCGGGAGGAAAACTGTTTTTT. Translated, it gives CASSLVEEVSGGKLFF.

The chain uses TRBV5-1 and TRBJ2-5, with TRBD2 matching over 7 bases. The trim removed 0 bases at V and 4 bases at J, leaving 6 bases unmatched. CDR3 length: 15 residues. CDR1 SGHRS and CDR2 YFSETQ come from the germline V gene. CDR3 in DNA: TGCGCCAGCAGCTTGGGTAGCGGGCGGTCAGAGACCCAGTACTTC. Translating it yields CASSLGSGRSETQYF. The full variable domain, its missing parts supplied by reference TRBV5-1 and TRBJ2-5, is KAGVTQTPRYLIKTRGQQVTLSCSPISGHRSVSWYQQTPGQGLQFLFEYFSETQRNKGNFPGRFSGRQFSNSRSEMNVSTLELGDSALYLCASSLGSGRSETQYFGPGTRLLVL.